Many counts were recorded for the clone carrying this TCR beta chain. Its cognate antigen is unknown. This sample is part of a study of blood T cells in healthy people across ages. Study-wide findings and caveats: Versus aged donors, long-lived donors had higher diversity and more naive CD4+ cells.

Through a sample-barcoded 5' primer and a J-beta primer mix, a second PCR was run for roughly 6 to 12 cycles. Every cDNA molecule carried a tag from a template-switch adaptor bearing 12 random nucleotides. Every sample gave at least 3 million paired-end reads containing CDR3. Each CDR3 protein gets one entry after TCRdb re-called the 5' RACE reads with MiXCR. The table has about a million distinct CDR3 sequences, just over 50% seen once. V shed 7 bases and J 5 bases; nucleotides not matched to a gene: 14. The CDR3 contains 16 residues. The sample providers were healthy Caucasian people from Russia, aged about 6 to 95.

The sequenced material came from blood. V is TRBV12-3 or TRBV12-4 and J is TRBJ2-1; the match to TRBD2 covers 7 bases. This clonotype was sampled from a woman aged 55-70 years in good health. In DNA form, the CDR3 reads TGTGCCAGCACCCGAGAAGTGGGGGGGGTTAACAATGAGCAGTTCTTC. Translating gives CASTREVGGVNNEQFF.